This TCR beta chain was sequenced for a study of T cells after yellow fever vaccination (dated by TCRdb to between 2018 and 2021). A note on the overall study: The SMART-Seq v4 Ultra Low Input RNA kit was used to prepare libraries from fractions with low cell numbers. To follow T-cell clones before and after primary and booster YFV17D yellow fever vaccination, bulk TCR alpha and beta repertoires were sequenced over time. The cohort comprised two healthy male donors, one aged 18 to 30 and one aged 30 to 40 years. Blood was collected at multiple timepoints before and after primary and secondary immunization, and bulk PBMC replicates and cell subsets were isolated.

TCR cDNA was made using 5'RACE template switching, a step that added a universal primer site and unique molecular identifiers. cDNA synthesis was primed from both the TCR alpha and TCR beta constant segments. Two PCR steps were used to amplify libraries, with sample barcodes and sequencing adapters being added in the second step. Sequencing of libraries was done on Illumina HiSeq 2500 (2x100 bp) or NovaSeq (2x150 bp). Turning to the authors' computational methods: Reads were demultiplexed and collapsed into UMI consensus sequences with MIGEC, and V(D)J alignment was performed with MiXCR. Using edgeR on replicate PBMC samples, clonotypes were called vaccine-responding if FDR was below 0.01 and the log2 fold change was above 5 up to day 15. CD4 or CD8 identity was assigned to each bulk clonotype according to whether the clonotype was present at higher abundance in the sequenced CD4 repertoire or the sequenced CD8 repertoire. Starting from the raw public reads, TCRdb applied fastp trimming at Q25, assembled clones with MiXCR and retained in-frame beta chains. Rows with one shared CDR3 protein collapse into an entry with the most common genes and DNA. These V and J calls are TCRdb output, not the study's own analysis. This sample lists 110,000 to 150,000 distinct CDR3 sequences; roughly 6.7% were detected once. Approximately 0.64% of the sample goes to the ten largest clones.

Per the publication, the treatment or condition label means: live attenuated yellow fever vaccine strain. PBMCs were isolated from peripheral blood using a standard Ficoll-Paque protocol. Dynabeads CD4 and CD8 positive selection kits were used to isolate CD4 and CD8 T-cell fractions. TriZol was used to extract RNA from bulk PBMCs, CD4 and CD8 fractions, and dextramer-positive and dextramer-negative fractions. Overall results and qualifications from the work: Compared with the primary T-cell response, the secondary T-cell response was faster but weaker, reaching its peak on day 5 rather than on day 15. A small share of clonotypes was detected in both CD4 and CD8 compartments, with the overlap likely arising from convergent recombination. Most clones expanded after primary vaccination were re-detected after the booster (96% of CD4 and about nine tenths of CD8), suggesting broad memory maintenance. Because only a couple of donors were included in the study, the extent to which the findings can be generalized is limited. Computational filtering was needed because FACS-sorted repertoires could contain abundant contaminating clonotypes from the bulk population.

Based on the germline V gene, the CDR1 and CDR2 sequences are MNHNS and SASEGT. V loses 9 bases, J loses 6 bases, and the germline ends lie 18 bases apart. Counted from cysteine to phenylalanine, this CDR3 has 14 amino acids. Just the 42-base CDR3 DNA is kept, in frame starting at base 1. This clonotype has ten or more counts. What this receptor recognizes is not known. No base qualities exist here, and no much larger clone lies one base off it. This clonotype originated in a man younger than 40 who received the YFV17D yellow fever vaccine. The source material was CD4+ T cells sorted from PBMCs, sampled 10 days after the yellow fever booster vaccination. The rearranged segments are TRBV6-1 and TRBJ1-5; the D gene is perhaps TRBD1, from 5 matching bases. CDR3 region: CASQSGSWIQPQHF. Read as DNA, the sequence is TGTGCCAGTCAGTCAGGGTCATGGATTCAGCCCCAGCATTTT.